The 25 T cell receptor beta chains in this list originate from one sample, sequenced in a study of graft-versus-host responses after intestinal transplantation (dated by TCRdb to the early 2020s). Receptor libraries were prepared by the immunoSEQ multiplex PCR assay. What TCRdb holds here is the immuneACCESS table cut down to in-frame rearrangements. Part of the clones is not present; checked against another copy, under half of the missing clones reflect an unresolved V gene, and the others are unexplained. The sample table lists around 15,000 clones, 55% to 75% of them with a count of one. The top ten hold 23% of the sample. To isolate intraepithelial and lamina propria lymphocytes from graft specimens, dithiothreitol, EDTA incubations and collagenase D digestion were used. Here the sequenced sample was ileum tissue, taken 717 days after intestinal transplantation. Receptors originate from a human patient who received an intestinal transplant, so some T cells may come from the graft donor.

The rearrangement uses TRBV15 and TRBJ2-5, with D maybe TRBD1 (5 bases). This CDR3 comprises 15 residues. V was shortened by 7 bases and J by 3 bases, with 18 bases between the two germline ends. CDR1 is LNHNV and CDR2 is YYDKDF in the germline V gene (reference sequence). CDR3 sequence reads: CATTPTVRRKETQYF. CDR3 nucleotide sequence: TGTGCCACCACTCCGACAGTCCGAAGAAAAGAGACCCAGTACTTC. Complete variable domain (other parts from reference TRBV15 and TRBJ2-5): DAMVIQNPRYQVTQFGKPVTLSCSQTLNHNVMYWYQQKSSQAPKLLFHYYDKDFNNEADTPDNFQSRRPNTSFCFLDIRSPGLGDTAMYLCATTPTVRRKETQYFGPGTRLLVL.

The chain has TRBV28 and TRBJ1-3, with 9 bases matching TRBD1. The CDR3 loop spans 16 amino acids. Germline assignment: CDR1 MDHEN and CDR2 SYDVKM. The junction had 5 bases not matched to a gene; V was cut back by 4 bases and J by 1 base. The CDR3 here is CASSWDRVLSGNTIYF. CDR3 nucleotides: TGTGCCAGCAGTTGGGACAGGGTTCTTTCTGGAAACACCATATATTTT. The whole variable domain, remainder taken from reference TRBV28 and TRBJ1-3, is DVKVTQSSRYLVKRTGEKVFLECVQDMDHENMFWYRQDPGLGLRLIYFSYDVKMKEKGDIPEGYSVSREKKERFSLILESASTNQTSMYLCASSWDRVLSGNTIYFGEGSWLTVV.

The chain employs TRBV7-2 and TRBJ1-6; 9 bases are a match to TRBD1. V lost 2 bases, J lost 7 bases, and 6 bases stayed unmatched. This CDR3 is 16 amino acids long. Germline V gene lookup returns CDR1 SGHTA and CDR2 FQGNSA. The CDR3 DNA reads TGTGCCAGCAGCTTAAAGGGACAGGGAGGGAATTCACCCCTCCACTTT. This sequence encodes CASSLKGQGGNSPLHF.

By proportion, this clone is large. This CDR3 reads CASSLGQATGELFF. The CDR3 DNA reads as TGTGCCAGCAGCCTGGGACAGGCCACCGGGGAGCTGTTTTTT. This rearrangement joins TRBV27 to TRBJ2-2, with 8 positions matching TRBD1. Germline V lookup: CDR1 MNHEY, CDR2 SMNVEV (reference sequence). The CDR3 is 14 amino acids. V trimming: 6 bases; J trimming: 4 bases; junction bases outside the gene matches: 4.

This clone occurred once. CDR3 DNA: TGTGCCAGCTCACCAACGCGCGACCCTAATCAGCCCCAGCATTTT. Translating it yields CASSPTRDPNQPQHF. This chain connects TRBV18 to TRBJ1-5, with D unresolved. The CDR3 covers 15 residues. Trimming cost V 2 bases and J 4 bases, with 12 bases left between them. CDR1 is KGHSH and CDR2 is LQKENI in the germline V gene.

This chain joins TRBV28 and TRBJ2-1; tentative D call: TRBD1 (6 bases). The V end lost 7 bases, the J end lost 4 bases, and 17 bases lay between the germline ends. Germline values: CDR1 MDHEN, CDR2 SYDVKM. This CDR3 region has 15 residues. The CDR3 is CASTSRQGQYNEQFF. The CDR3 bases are TGTGCCAGCACCTCCCGGCAGGGGCAGTACAATGAGCAGTTCTTC.

Here the CDR3 DNA reads TGTGCCAGTAGTATTCAGATGAACACTGAAGCTTTCTTT. This translates into CASSIQMNTEAFF. This chain uses TRBV19 with TRBJ1-1, with D uncertain. CDR1 LNHDA and CDR2 SQIVND come from the germline V gene (reference sequence). This CDR3 has 13 amino acids. V was trimmed by 3 bases and J by 0 bases, leaving 5 bases between them.

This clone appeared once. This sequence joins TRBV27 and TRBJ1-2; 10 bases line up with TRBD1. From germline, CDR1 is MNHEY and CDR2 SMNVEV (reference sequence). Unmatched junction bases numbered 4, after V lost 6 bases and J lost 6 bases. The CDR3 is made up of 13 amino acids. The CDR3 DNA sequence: TGTGCCAGCAGGCCGACAGGGGGCAATGGCTACACCTTC. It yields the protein CASRPTGGNGYTF.

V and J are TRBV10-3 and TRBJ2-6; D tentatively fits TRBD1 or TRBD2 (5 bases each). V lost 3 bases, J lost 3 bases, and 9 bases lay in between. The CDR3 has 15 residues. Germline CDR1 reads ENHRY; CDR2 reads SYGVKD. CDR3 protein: CAISDSGLGANVLTF. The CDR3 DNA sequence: TGTGCCATCAGTGATTCGGGGCTTGGGGCCAACGTCCTGACTTTC.

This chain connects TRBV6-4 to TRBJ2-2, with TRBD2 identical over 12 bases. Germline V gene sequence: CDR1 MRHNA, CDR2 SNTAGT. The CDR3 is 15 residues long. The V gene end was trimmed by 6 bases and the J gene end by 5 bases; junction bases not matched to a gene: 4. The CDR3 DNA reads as TGTGCCAGCAGCGTCGGACTAGCGGGGACCGGGGAGCTGTTTTTT. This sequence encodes CASSVGLAGTGELFF.

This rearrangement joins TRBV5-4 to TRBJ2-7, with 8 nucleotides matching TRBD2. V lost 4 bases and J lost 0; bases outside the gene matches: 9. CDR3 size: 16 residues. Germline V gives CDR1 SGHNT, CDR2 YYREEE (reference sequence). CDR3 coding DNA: TGTGCCAGCAGCCCCGCAGCGGGAGATAGCTCCTACGAGCAGTACTTC. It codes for CASSPAAGDSSYEQYF.

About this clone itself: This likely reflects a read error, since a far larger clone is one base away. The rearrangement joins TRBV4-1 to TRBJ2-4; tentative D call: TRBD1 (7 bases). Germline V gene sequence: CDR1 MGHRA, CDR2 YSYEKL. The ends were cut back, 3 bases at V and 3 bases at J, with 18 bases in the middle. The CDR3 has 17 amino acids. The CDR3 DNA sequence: TGCGCCAGCAGCCATTACCACAGGGGAGCGGGCAAAAACATTCAGTACTTC. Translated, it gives CASSHYHRGAGKNIQYF.

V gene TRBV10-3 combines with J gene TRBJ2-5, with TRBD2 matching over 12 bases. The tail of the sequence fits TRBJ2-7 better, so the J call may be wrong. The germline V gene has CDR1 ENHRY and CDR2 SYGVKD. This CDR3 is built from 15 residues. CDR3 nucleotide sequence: TGTGCCATCAGTGAGTCGACTAGCGGGAGCTACGAGCAGTACTTC. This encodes CAISESTSGSYEQYF.

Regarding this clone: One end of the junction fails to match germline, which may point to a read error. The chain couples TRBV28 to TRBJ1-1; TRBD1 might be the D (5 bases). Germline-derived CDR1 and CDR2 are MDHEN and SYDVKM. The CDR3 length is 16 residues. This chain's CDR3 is CASSSLAGAGNPEAFF. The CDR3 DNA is TGTGCCAGCAGCTCATTGGCCGGAGCAGGGAACCCTGAAGCTTTCTTT.

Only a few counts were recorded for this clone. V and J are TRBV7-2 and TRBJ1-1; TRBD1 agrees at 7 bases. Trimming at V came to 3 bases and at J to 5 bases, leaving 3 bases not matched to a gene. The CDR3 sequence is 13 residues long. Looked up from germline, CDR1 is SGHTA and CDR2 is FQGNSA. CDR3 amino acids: CASSFRGRTEAFF. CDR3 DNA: TGTGCCAGCAGCTTCAGGGGGAGGACTGAAGCTTTCTTT.

CDR3: CASSLVRENEQYF. The DNA of the CDR3 is TGTGCCAGCAGTTTAGTCAGGGAAAACGAGCAGTACTTC. V is TRBV27 and J is TRBJ2-7; TRBD1 might be the D (5 bases). Germline loops: CDR1 MNHEY, CDR2 SMNVEV (reference sequence). The length of the CDR3 is 13 residues. Trimming removed 2 bases from V and 5 bases from J, with 10 bases in between.

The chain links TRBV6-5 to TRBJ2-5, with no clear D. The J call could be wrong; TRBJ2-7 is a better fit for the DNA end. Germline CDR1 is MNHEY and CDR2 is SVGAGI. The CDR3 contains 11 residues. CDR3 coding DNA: TGTGCCAGCAGGGGCGCCTACGAGCAGTACTTC. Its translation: CASRGAYEQYF.

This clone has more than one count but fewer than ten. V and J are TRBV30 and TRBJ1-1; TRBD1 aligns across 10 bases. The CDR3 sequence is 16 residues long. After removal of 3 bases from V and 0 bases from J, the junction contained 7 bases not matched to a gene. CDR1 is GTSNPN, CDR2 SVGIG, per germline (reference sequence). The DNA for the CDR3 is TGTGCCTGGAGCCCCCGGACAGGGGGGATGAACACTGAAGCTTTCTTT. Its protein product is CAWSPRTGGMNTEAFF.

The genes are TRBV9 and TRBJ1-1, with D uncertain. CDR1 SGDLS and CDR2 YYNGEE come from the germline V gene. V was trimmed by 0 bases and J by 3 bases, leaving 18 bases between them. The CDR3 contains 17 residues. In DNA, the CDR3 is TGTGCCAGCAGCGTAGCTCAAGAGGTCAGGTCGGACACTGAAGCTTTCTTT. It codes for CASSVAQEVRSDTEAFF. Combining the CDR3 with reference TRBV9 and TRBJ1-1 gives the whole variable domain DSGVTQTPKHLITATGQRVTLRCSPRSGDLSVYWYQQSLDQGLQFLIQYYNGEERAKGNILERFSAQQFPDLHSELNLSSLELGDSALYFCASSVAQEVRSDTEAFFGQGTRLTVV.

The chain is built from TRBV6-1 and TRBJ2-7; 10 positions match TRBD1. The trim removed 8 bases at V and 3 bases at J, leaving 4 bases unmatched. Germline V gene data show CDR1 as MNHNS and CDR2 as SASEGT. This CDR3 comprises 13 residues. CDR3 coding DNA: TGTGCCAGCTTCCGGGACAGGGGCTACGAGCAGTACTTC. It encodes CASFRDRGYEQYF.

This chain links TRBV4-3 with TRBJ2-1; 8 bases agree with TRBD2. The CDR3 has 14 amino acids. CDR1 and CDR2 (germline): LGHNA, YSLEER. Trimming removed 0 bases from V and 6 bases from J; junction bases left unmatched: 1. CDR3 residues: CASSQDRGGNEQFF. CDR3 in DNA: TGCGCCAGCAGCCAAGACCGGGGGGGCAATGAGCAGTTCTTC.

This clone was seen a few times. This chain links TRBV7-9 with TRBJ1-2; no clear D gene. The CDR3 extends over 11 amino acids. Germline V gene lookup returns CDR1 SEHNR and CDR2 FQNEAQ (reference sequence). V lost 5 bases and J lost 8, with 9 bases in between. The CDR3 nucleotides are TGTGCCAGCAGCGCCCTGGGCGGCTACACCTTC. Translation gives CASSALGGYTF.

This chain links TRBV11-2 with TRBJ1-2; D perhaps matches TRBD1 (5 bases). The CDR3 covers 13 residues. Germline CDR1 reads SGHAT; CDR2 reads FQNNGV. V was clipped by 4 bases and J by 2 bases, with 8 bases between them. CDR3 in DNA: TGTGCCAGCAGCTCGGGACCAAACTATGGCTACACCTTC. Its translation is CASSSGPNYGYTF.

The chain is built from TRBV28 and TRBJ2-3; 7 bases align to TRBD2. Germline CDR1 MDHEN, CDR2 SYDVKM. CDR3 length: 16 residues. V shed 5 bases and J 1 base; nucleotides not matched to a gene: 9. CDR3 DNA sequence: TGTGCCAGCAGTCCCGCGCCGGGAGGTGGCACAGATACGCAGTATTTT. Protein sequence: CASSPAPGGGTDTQYF.

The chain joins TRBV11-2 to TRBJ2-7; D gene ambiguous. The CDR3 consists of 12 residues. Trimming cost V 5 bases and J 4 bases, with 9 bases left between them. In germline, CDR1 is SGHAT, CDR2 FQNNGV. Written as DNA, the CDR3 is TGTGCCAGCAGCCAAGCTGGGTACGAGCAGTACTTC. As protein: CASSQAGYEQYF.